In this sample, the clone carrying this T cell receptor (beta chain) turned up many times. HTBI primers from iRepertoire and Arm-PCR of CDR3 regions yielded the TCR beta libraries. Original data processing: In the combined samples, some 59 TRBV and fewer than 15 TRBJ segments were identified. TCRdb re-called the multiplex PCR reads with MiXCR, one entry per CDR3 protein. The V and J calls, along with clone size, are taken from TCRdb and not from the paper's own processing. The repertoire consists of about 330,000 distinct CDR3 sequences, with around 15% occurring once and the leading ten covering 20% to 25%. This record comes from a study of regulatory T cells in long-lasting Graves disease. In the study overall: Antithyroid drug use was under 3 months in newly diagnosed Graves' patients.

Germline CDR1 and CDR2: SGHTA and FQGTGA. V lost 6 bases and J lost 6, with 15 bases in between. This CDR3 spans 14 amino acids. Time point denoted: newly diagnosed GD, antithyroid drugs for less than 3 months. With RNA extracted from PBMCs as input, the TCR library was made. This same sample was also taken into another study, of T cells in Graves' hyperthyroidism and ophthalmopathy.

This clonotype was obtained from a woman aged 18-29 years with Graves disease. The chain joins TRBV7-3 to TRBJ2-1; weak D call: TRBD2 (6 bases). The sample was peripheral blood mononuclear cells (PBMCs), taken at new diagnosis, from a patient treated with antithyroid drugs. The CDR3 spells CASRSGRSSNEQFF. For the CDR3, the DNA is TGTGCCAGCAGGTCGGGGAGGTCTAGCAATGAGCAGTTCTTC.